The clone carrying this T cell receptor beta chain has ten or more counts. The sample belongs to a study of T cells in Graves' hyperthyroidism and ophthalmopathy. Patients were aged 18 to 65, had disease duration under 2 months, and had newly diagnosed hyperthyroidism. Clinical symptoms, serum thyroxine, TRAb, thyroid ultrasound and orbital computed tomography established diagnosis. The CDR3 contains 14 residues. V dropped 3 bases and J dropped 1 base, with 12 bases sitting between them. Germline assignment: CDR1 DFQATT and CDR2 SNEGSKA (reference sequence). Amplification of TCR beta CDR3 regions was performed using RNA transcripts as template. The HTBI primer set drove a first-round RT-PCR of the TCR CDR3. In TCRdb, the multiplex PCR reads were re-called with MiXCR into one record per CDR3 protein. The sample lists around 340,000 distinct CDR3 sequences; more than 11% were seen once.

This receptor was identified in a young woman with Graves' hyperthyroidism. The specimen sequenced was blood. The chain employs TRBV20-1 and TRBJ1-1; D is possibly TRBD1 (5 bases). The CDR3 spells CSASVRVGNTEAFF. CDR3 bases: TGCAGTGCTAGTGTCAGGGTAGGGAACACTGAAGCTTTCTTT.